This T cell receptor beta chain was retrieved from a study of sequential checkpoint blockade in melanoma. Background on the study: DNA from some 84 pretreatment tumor samples underwent TCRβ immunosequencing. More than 20 patients had tumor biopsies before treatment and at week 13. Study findings and constraints: Rising tumor T-cell fraction and clonality meant about 30 times likelier benefit.

As concerns this clone: What it binds is not known.

From germline, CDR1 is LNHDA and CDR2 SQIVND (reference sequence). This CDR3 spans 12 amino acids. The V end was cut by 8 bases, the J end by 6 bases, with 11 bases between. The table came from immunoSEQ multiplex PCR; TCRdb's copy has only in-frame clones and leaves some out. Of 9,500 to 15,000 clones in the sample, approximately 24% are singletons; the top ten hold roughly 20%. Treatment reported: randomized to nivolumab then ipilimumab (arm A) or the reverse (arm B). DNA-damaging chemotherapy had not been given to any patient beforehand. This sample comprised tumor tissue (inferred from file names), obtained from a patient given nivolumab and ipilimumab in sequence. The TCR was taken from a human donor with melanoma. The V gene is TRBV19, the J gene TRBJ2-1; possible D gene TRBD1, 6 bases. The CDR3 nucleotides read TGTGCCAGTGGGGGCTGGTTCAATGAGCAGTTCTTC. As protein: CASGGWFNEQFF.